The present T cell receptor (beta chain) was sequenced within a study of cytomegalovirus exposure and HLA in healthy donors. The length of the CDR3 is 15 residues. Germline CDR1 MNHNY, CDR2 SVGAGI (reference sequence). Trimming took 6 bases from V and 9 from J; bases not matched to a gene: 13. Primers for the PCR totalled 60 Vbeta and 13 Jbeta. Generated by immunoSEQ multiplex PCR, the TCRdb table keeps only in-frame clones and is missing some. The repertoire has approximately 160,000 clones, roughly 77% of them found once; the top ten carry around 2.5%. General study results and limits: Associated with cytomegalovirus, according to the listing, were 150 to 200 TCR beta chains. Associated with HLA alleles at 0.05 false discovery rate in a later analysis were about 17,000 TCR beta sequences.

There are a few counts of this clone. Its target is unknown. The V gene is TRBV6-6, the J gene TRBJ2-5, with TRBD2 identical over 10 bases. The clonotype was recovered from a woman between 40 and 50 years old in good health and CMV-seropositive. The sequencing sample was made of PBMCs. CDR3 protein: CASSKGTSALGAQYF. CDR3 DNA: TGTGCCAGCAGCAAGGGGACTAGCGCCCTTGGGGCCCAGTACTTC.